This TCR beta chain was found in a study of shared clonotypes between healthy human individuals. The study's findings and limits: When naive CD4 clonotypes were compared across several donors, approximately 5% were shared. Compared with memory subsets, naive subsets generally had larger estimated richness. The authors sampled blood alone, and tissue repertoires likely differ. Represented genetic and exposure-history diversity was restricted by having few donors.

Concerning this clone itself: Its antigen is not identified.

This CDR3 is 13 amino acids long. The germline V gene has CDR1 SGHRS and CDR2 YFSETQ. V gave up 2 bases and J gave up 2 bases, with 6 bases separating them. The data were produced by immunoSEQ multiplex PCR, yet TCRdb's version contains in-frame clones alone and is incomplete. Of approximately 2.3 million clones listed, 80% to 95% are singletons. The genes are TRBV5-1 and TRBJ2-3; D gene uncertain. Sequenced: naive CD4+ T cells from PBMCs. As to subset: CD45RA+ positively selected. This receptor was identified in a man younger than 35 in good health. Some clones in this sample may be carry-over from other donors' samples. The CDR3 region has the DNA TGCGCCAGCAGCTTCCTGATCACAGATACGCAGTATTTT. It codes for CASSFLITDTQYF.